Shown below are 17 T cell receptor beta chains from a single sample sequenced in a study of T cell repertoires in cytomegalovirus infection. No antigen has been assigned to these receptors. TCRdb re-derived calls from the reads in MiXCR, one entry per CDR3 protein. The table includes under 150,000 distinct CDR3 sequences, 20% to 30% detected once. Specimen: PBMCs, sequenced either directly or after in vitro stimulation (not recorded which). The receptors originated from a human donor in good health (CMV status not recorded). Some clones in this sample may be carry-over from other donors' samples.

This clonotype was observed many times. This chain uses TRBV4-3 with TRBJ1-5, with D unclear. Trimming stripped 0 bases from V and 3 bases from J, with 9 bases between. The CDR3 sequence is 15 residues long. Germline V gene sequence: CDR1 LGHNA, CDR2 YSLEER. In DNA, the CDR3 is TGCGCCAGCAGCCAAGATGTAGTACACAATCAGCCCCAGCATTTT. As protein: CASSQDVVHNQPQHF.

This clonotype was detected many times. This chain joins TRBV6-1 and TRBJ1-5, with 7 bases aligning to TRBD1. CDR3 length: 16 amino acids. The V segment lost 1 base and the J segment 3 bases; nucleotides outside the gene matches: 6. The germline gives CDR1 MNHNS, CDR2 SASEGT. The CDR3 coding sequence is TGTGCCAGCAGTGAAGTACCAGGGGGTCTCAATCAGCCCCAGCATTTT. It encodes CASSEVPGGLNQPQHF.

This clonotype turned up a few times. The rearrangement uses TRBV4-3 and TRBJ2-1; possibly TRBD2 for D (5 bases). Between the trimmed V and J ends, which lost 0 bases and 7 bases, there was a span of 13 bases. The CDR3 has 15 residues. Looked up from germline, CDR1 is LGHNA and CDR2 is YSLEER. The CDR3 loop is CASSQDRLAPNEQFF. Written as DNA, the CDR3 is TGCGCCAGCAGCCAAGATAGGCTAGCTCCGAATGAGCAGTTCTTC.

This chain links TRBV28 with TRBJ2-2, with 9 bases fitting TRBD2. Germline V gene sequence: CDR1 MDHEN, CDR2 SYDVKM. With V trimmed by 6 bases and J by 2 bases, 10 bases remained unmatched. The CDR3 spans 17 residues. The CDR3: CASRGGSGSPNTGELFF. The CDR3 nucleotides read TGTGCCAGCAGAGGGGGTAGCGGGAGTCCTAACACCGGGGAGCTGTTTTTT.

This clonotype was detected many times. The rearrangement uses TRBV7-2 and TRBJ1-2; the match to TRBD1 covers 8 bases. This CDR3 contains 14 residues. Germline assignment: CDR1 SGHTA and CDR2 FQGNSA. Trimming cost V 4 bases and J 5 bases; bases outside gene matches: 6. The CDR3 reads CASSYSRTGYGYTF. CDR3 in DNA: TGTGCCAGCAGCTATTCCAGGACAGGGTATGGCTACACCTTC.

In its sample, this clonotype was seen many times. This sequence joins TRBV7-8 and TRBJ2-1, with D hard to call. This CDR3 contains 15 residues. CDR1 SGHVS and CDR2 FQNEAQ come from the germline V gene. The V and J ends lost 6 bases and 5 bases respectively, with 17 bases between them. CDR3 coding DNA: TGTGCCAGCAGTTCGAGTTCCCGCAATAACAATGAGCAGTTCTTC. Its protein is CASSSSSRNNNEQFF.

The rearrangement joins TRBV27 to TRBJ1-2; D possibly corresponds to TRBD1 (5 bases). The ends were cut back, 5 bases at V and 4 bases at J, with 20 bases in the middle. The V gene's germline CDR1 is MNHEY and CDR2 SMNVEV (reference sequence). This CDR3 region has 16 residues. The chain's CDR3 is CASSPQTARDRYGYTF. CDR3 bases: TGTGCCAGCAGTCCGCAGACCGCCAGGGACCGCTATGGCTACACCTTC.

This clonotype was seen ten or more times. The rearrangement joins TRBV7-9 to TRBJ2-1; no definite D call. Trimming removed 5 bases at V and 6 bases at J, with 11 bases between. The CDR3 consists of 13 residues. Germline V gene lookup returns CDR1 SEHNR and CDR2 FQNEAQ (reference sequence). The CDR3 protein is CASSTRTGNEQFF. DNA of the CDR3: TGTGCCAGCAGCACCCGGACCGGCAATGAGCAGTTCTTC.

CDR3 loop: CSASIGGKETQYF. The CDR3 DNA is TGCAGTGCTAGTATTGGCGGAAAAGAGACCCAGTACTTC. The chain is built from TRBV20-1 and TRBJ2-5; D unclear. V gave up 3 bases and J gave up 3 bases, with 11 bases separating them. Germline V gene sequence: CDR1 DFQATT, CDR2 SNEGSKA (reference sequence). This CDR3 region has 13 residues.

The sample holds a few counts of this clonotype. V is TRBV6-2 or TRBV6-3 and J is TRBJ2-1, with 7 bases lining up with TRBD2. V was pared by 2 bases and J by 14 bases, with 9 bases of the junction left unmatched. The CDR3 loop spans 13 amino acids. Germline V gene data show CDR1 as MNHEY and CDR2 as SVGEGT. CDR3 bases: TGTGCCAGCAGTTACAATCGCGGGAGTATGAAGTTCTTC. This translates into CASSYNRGSMKFF.

The chain combines TRBV4-3 with TRBJ2-6; either TRBD1 or TRBD2 may supply D (6 bases each). Germline V gene data show CDR1 as LGHNA and CDR2 as YSLEER. The CDR3 has 18 residues. Trimming cost V 1 base and J 0 bases, with 13 bases left between them. The CDR3 DNA is TGCGCCAGCAGCCAAGGTACGGGGGCATACTCTGGGGCCAACGTCCTGACTTTC. It translates to CASSQGTGAYSGANVLTF.

The chain has TRBV6-8 and TRBJ2-7, with a possible D match to TRBD2 (5 bases). Germline V lookup: CDR1 MNHGY, CDR2 SAAAGT. The CDR3 runs to 12 residues. The V end lost 10 bases, the J end lost 2 bases, and 12 bases lay between the germline ends. The CDR3 DNA sequence: TGTGCCACCGGAGGTGGCCCCTACGAGCAGTACTTC. Its protein product is CATGGGPYEQYF.

This clonotype has only a few counts. The CDR3 DNA follows: TGTGCCAGCGGGGACAGGCTGAACACTGAAGCTTTCTTT. This translates into CASGDRLNTEAFF. The chain is built from TRBV6-6 and TRBJ1-1, with 8 bases fitting TRBD1. V shed 8 bases and J 0 bases; nucleotides not matched to a gene: 2. Germline CDR1 is MNHNY and CDR2 is SVGAGI (reference sequence). The CDR3 covers 13 residues.

This clonotype was found many times. The V and J genes are TRBV7-8 and TRBJ1-1, with D unresolved. CDR1 is SGHVS and CDR2 is FQNEAQ in the germline V gene. CDR3 size: 13 residues. V was cut by 0 bases and J by 6 bases, with 8 bases left in between. The CDR3 loop is CASSLAGFPEAFF. The CDR3 DNA is TGTGCCAGCAGCTTAGCGGGTTTCCCTGAAGCTTTCTTT.

The chain's CDR3 is CASRGWGPGSDTQYF. The CDR3 DNA sequence: TGTGCCAGCCGCGGGTGGGGTCCCGGGTCGGATACGCAGTATTTT. This rearrangement joins TRBV6-2 or TRBV6-3 to TRBJ2-3; D perhaps matches TRBD2 (5 bases). V dropped 8 bases and J dropped 6 bases, with 21 bases sitting between them. The CDR3 covers 15 residues. Germline CDR1 reads MNHEY; CDR2 reads SVGEGT.

This clonotype was observed a handful of times. This sequence joins TRBV7-2 and TRBJ2-4; 11 bases agree with TRBD2. V was clipped by 5 bases and J by 10 bases; unmatched bases: 10. This CDR3 is built from 15 residues. Germline CDR1 is SGHTA and CDR2 is FQGNSA. The CDR3 DNA reads TGTGCCAGCAGCACCCAAACTAGCGGGAGTGTAATTCAGTACTTC. Its translation: CASSTQTSGSVIQYF.

This clonotype was observed a handful of times. The CDR3 DNA reads TGTGCCAGCAGCCAAGTCAGTCTCGGGATTCAAGAGACCCAGTACTTC. Its translation is CASSQVSLGIQETQYF. The V gene is TRBV4-2, the J gene TRBJ2-5, with D possibly TRBD2 on 5 matching bases. The CDR3 is made up of 16 amino acids. Looked up from germline, CDR1 is LGHNA and CDR2 is YNFKEQ. V lost 1 base and J lost 2, with 14 bases in between.